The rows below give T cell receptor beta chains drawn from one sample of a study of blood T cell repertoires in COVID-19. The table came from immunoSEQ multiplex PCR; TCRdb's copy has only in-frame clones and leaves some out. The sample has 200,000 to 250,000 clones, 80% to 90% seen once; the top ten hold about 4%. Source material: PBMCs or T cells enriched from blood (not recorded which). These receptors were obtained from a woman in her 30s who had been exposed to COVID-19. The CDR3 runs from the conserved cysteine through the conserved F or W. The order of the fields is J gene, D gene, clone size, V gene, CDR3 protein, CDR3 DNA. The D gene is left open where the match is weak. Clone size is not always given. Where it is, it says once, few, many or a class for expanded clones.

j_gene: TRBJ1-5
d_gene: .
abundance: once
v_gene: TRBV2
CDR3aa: CASRQDYQPQHF
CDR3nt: TGTGCCAGCAGGCAAGACTATCAGCCCCAGCATTTT

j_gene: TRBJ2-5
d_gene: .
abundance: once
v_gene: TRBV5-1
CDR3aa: CASSPDSQYQETQYF
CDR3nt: TGCGCCAGCAGCCCGGACTCCCAGTACCAAGAGACCCAGTACTTC

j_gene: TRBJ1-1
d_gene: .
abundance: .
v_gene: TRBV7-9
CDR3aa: CASSLPQGTEAFF
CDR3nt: TGTGCCAGCAGCTTGCCACAGGGTACGGAAGCTTTCTTT

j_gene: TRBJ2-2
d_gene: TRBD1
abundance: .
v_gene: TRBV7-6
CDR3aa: CASTTGQGNTGELFF
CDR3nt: TGTGCCAGCACCACGGGACAGGGGAACACCGGGGAGCTGTTTTTT

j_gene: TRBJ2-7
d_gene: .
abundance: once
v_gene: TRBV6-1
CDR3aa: CASSEPGESSYEQYF
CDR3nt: TGTGCCAGCAGTGAACCAGGGGAGAGCTCCTACGAGCAGTACTTC

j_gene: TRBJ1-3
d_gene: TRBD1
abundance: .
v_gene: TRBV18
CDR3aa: CASSPRSGGGNTIYF
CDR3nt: TGTGCCAGCTCACCACGGTCAGGGGGAGGAAACACCATATATTTT

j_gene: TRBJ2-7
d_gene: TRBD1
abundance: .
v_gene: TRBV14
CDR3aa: CASSLDRGGYEQYF
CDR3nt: TGTGCCAGCAGCCTGGACAGGGGAGGATACGAGCAGTACTTC

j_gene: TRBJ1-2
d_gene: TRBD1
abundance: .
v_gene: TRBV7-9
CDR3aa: CASSFTGAGEGYTF
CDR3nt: TGTGCCAGCAGCTTTACAGGGGCCGGGGAAGGCTACACCTTC

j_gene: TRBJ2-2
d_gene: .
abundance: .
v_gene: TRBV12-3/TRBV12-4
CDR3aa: CASSPTGTGELFF
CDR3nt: TGTGCCAGCAGTCCTACCGGGACCGGGGAGCTGTTTTTT

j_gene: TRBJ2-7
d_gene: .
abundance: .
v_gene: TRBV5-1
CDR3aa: CASSFDSYEQYF
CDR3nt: TGCGCCAGCAGTTTTGACAGCTACGAGCAGTACTTC

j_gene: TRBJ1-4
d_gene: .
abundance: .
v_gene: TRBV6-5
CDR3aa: CASSPTENEKLFF
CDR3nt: TGTGCCAGCAGTCCGACTGAGAATGAAAAACTGTTTTTT

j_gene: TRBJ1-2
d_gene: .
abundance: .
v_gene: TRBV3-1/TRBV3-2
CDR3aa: CASSFPGVGYTF
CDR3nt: TGTGCCAGCAGCTTCCCAGGGGTCGGCTACACCTTC

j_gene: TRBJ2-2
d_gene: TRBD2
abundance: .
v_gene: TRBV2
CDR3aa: CASSEARLALGGELFF
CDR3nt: TGTGCCAGCAGTGAAGCGCGACTAGCGCTTGGCGGGGAGCTGTTTTTT

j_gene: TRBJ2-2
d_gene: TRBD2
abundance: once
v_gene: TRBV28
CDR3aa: CASRSLRLAGGRGSGELFF
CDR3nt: TGTGCCAGCAGATCTTTAAGACTAGCGGGAGGTCGGGGCAGCGGGGAGCTGTTTTTT

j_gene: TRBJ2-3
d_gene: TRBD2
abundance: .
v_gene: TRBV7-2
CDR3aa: CASSQTSGRGSTQYF
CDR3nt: TGTGCCAGCAGCCAGACTAGCGGGAGAGGGAGTACGCAGTATTTT

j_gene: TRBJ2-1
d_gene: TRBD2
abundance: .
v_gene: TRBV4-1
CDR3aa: CASSQVRRERSSYNEQFF
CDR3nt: TGCGCCAGCAGCCAAGTCAGGCGGGAGAGGAGCTCCTACAATGAGCAGTTCTTC

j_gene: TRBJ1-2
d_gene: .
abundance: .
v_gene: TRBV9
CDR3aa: CASSVGQGDYGYTF
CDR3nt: TGTGCCAGCAGCGTAGGCCAGGGCGACTATGGCTACACCTTC

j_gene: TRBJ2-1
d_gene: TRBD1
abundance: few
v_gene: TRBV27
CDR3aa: CASSWDRGRLQFF
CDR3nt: TGTGCCAGCAGTTGGGACAGGGGGCGTCTGCAGTTCTTC

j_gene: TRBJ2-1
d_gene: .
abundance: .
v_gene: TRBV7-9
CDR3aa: CASSQGTSASYNEQFF
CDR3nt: TGTGCCAGCAGCCAGGGGACATCGGCCTCTTACAATGAGCAGTTCTTC

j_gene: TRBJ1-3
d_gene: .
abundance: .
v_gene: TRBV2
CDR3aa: CASSEAGVGNTIYF
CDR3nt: TGTGCCAGCAGTGAAGCAGGGGTTGGAAACACCATATATTTT

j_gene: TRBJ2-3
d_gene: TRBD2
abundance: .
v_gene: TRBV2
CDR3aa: CASSEALAGGTDTQYF
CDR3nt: TGTGCCAGCAGTGAAGCACTAGCGGGAGGTACAGATACGCAGTATTTT

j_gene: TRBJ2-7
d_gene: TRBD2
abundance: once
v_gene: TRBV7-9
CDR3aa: CASSLAGGQGNEQYF
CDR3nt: TGTGCCAGCAGCTTGGCGGGAGGGCAAGGGAACGAGCAGTACTTC

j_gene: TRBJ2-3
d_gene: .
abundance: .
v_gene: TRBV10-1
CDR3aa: CASSESAAGTGTDTQYF
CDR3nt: TGCGCCAGCAGTGAGTCGGCGGCGGGAACGGGCACAGATACGCAGTATTTT

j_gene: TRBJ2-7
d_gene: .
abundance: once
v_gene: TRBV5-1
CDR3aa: CASSLGAGTRYEQYF
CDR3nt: TGCGCCAGCAGCTTGGGTGCAGGAACAAGGTACGAGCAGTACTTC

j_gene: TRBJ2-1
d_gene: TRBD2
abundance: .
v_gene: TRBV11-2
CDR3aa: CASSFLAEHNEQFF
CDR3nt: TGTGCCAGCAGCTTCCTAGCGGAACACAATGAGCAGTTCTTC

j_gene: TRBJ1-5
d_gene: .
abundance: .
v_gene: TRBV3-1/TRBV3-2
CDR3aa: CASSQELGGNQPQHF
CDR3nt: TGTGCCAGCAGCCAAGAGCTTGGAGGGAATCAGCCCCAGCATTTT

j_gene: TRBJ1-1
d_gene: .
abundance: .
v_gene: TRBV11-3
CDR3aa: CASSLTANTEAFF
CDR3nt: TGTGCCAGCAGCTTAACAGCAAACACTGAAGCTTTCTTT

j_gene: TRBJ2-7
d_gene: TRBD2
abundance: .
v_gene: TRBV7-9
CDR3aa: CASSRRTSGMISYEQYF
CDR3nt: TGTGCCAGCAGCAGACGTACTAGCGGGATGATCTCCTACGAGCAGTACTTC

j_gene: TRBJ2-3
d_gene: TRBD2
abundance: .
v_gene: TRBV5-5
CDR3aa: CASSSGLKGLAGRDTQYF
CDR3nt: TGTGCCAGCAGCTCGGGACTTAAGGGACTAGCGGGAAGAGATACGCAGTATTTT

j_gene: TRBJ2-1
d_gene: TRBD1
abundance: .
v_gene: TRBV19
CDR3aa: CATGQGGDEQFF
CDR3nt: TGTGCCACCGGACAGGGCGGGGATGAGCAGTTCTTC

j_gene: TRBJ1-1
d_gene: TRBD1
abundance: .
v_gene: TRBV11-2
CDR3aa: CASSPGQGQIFTEAFF
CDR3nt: TGTGCCAGCAGCCCCGGACAGGGGCAGATATTCACTGAAGCTTTCTTT

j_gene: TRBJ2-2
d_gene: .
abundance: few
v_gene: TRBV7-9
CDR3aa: CALRGPLNTGELFF
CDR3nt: TGTGCCTTGCGGGGGCCTTTGAACACCGGGGAGCTGTTTTTT

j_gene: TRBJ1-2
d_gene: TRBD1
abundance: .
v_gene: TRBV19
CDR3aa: CASTQIRDRGYVMDYGYTF
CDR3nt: TGTGCCAGTACCCAAATCCGGGACAGGGGGTACGTAATGGACTATGGCTACACCTTC

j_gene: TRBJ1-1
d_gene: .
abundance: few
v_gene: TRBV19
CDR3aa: CASSNQGNTEAFF
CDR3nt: TGTGCCAGTAGTAACCAGGGGAACACTGAAGCTTTCTTT

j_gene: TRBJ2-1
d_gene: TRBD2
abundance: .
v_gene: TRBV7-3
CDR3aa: CASSSSGASYNEQFF
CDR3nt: TGTGCCAGCAGCTCTAGCGGGGCCTCCTACAATGAGCAGTTCTTC